The entry below gives a single TCR beta chain sequence along with its context. Its antigen is unknown. Trimming cost V 4 bases and J 0 bases, with 22 bases left between them. The germline V gene has CDR1 MGHRA and CDR2 YSYEKL. The CDR3 loop spans 19 amino acids. This sample stems from a study of tumor-infiltrating lymphocytes in primary liver carcinoma. Overall study context: Tumor staging was T1-T3 N0M0; sizes spanned about 4.2 to 11 cm across. Read depth, roughly 3.5 to 8 million productive TCRbeta reads, did not differ significantly between tissues.

The study's findings and limits: Blood had a significantly lower top-250-clone fraction than tumors did (p = 0.039).

In addition to blood RNA drawn from unsorted whole blood, germline DNA was extracted. At sampling, these chronic HBV carriers had received no treatment. Making TCR beta cDNA involved 400 to 600 ng total RNA and a constant-region primer. A slightly modified ARM-PCR protocol with three nested multiplex PCR rounds produced these TCR beta libraries. Researchers ran the first two PCR rounds for about 11 cycles each with TRBV1-TRBV30 forward primers and a C-beta reverse primer. TCRdb re-called the multiplex PCR reads with MiXCR, one entry per CDR3 protein. The table records 300,000 to 350,000 distinct CDR3 sequences, around three fifths of them present only once.

The rearrangement uses TRBV4-1 and TRBJ1-3; the D is unclear. This receptor was obtained from a man between 40 and 49 years old with primary liver carcinoma and hepatitis B virus infection. The sequenced sample consisted of peripheral blood. The CDR3 spells CASSRHYKDGVSSGNTIYF. The CDR3, as DNA: TGCGCCAGCAGCCGACATTATAAGGACGGCGTCTCCTCTGGAAACACCATATATTTT.